Sequencing of this TCR beta chain was carried out in a study of OX40 agonist ivuxolimab in advanced cancers. The overall study: Hepatocellular carcinoma, melanoma, renal cell or head and neck cancer occurred in dose-escalation patients. Two cutaneous melanoma patients and one hepatocellular carcinoma patient, three in all, had partial responses.

The CDR3 covers 16 residues. V was cut by 4 bases and J by 2 bases, with 12 bases left in between. Germline V gives CDR1 SGHAT, CDR2 FQNNGV. TCRdb keeps only in-frame clones here, not all; method: immunoSEQ multiplex PCR. Found here are approximately 43,000 clones, around 90% of them singletons; the top ten hold about 0.6%. The clonotype comes from an adult with an advanced solid tumor such as melanoma, head and neck, liver or kidney cancer. Here the sequenced sample was CD4+ or CD8+ T cells sorted from blood, taken in a trial of the OX40 agonist ivuxolimab. This sequence joins TRBV11-2 and TRBJ2-6; a possible D gene is TRBD1 (6 bases). The CDR3 is CASSSIQGAGANVLTF. The CDR3 region has the DNA TGTGCCAGCAGCTCCATACAGGGTGCTGGGGCCAACGTCCTGACTTTC.